The 31 T cell receptor beta chains reported below all come from one sample, sequenced in a study of shared clonotypes between healthy human individuals. Libraries were prepared by immunoSEQ multiplex PCR; TCRdb keeps only in-frame clonotypes and omits some of them. The sample includes approximately 470,000 clones, 60% to 80% of them seen just once. Sequencing was performed on PBMCs. The receptors here all came from a woman between 35 and 50 years old in good health. Some clones in this sample may be carry-over from other donors' samples.

The chain has TRBV28 and TRBJ2-7; D not resolved. The CDR3 has 15 residues. The germline CDR1 and CDR2 sequences are MDHEN and SYDVKM. The V gene lost 5 bases and the J gene lost 0 bases, with 14 bases spanning the gap. CDR3 sequence (DNA): TGTGCCAGCAGTCTGGGCGCCTTTGGCTCCTACGAGCAGTACTTC. As protein: CASSLGAFGSYEQYF.

This clone was observed many times. This rearrangement joins TRBV25-1 to TRBJ2-2; 8 positions agree with TRBD1. Germline values: CDR1 MGHDK, CDR2 SYGVNS. The CDR3 extends over 14 amino acids. V lost 8 bases, J lost 1 base, and 3 bases stayed unmatched. This CDR3 reads CASLGQGNTGELFF. For the CDR3, the DNA is TGTGCCAGCCTCGGACAGGGGAACACCGGGGAGCTGTTTTTT.

This clone has a single count. The chain has TRBV9 and TRBJ2-5; possible D gene TRBD1, 5 bases. The end of the DNA aligns better with TRBJ2-7, so the J call may be wrong. CDR1 and CDR2 from the germline V gene are SGDLS and YYNGEE. The CDR3 covers 15 residues. CDR3 sequence: CASSVALGLPYEQYF. The CDR3 DNA is TGTGCCAGCAGCGTAGCTCTGGGGCTCCCCTACGAGCAGTACTTC.

V usage is TRBV7-2 and J usage is TRBJ2-5; D is undetermined. V was cut by 8 bases and J by 0 bases, with 19 bases left in between. CDR3 length: 16 residues. Germline V gene data show CDR1 as SGHTA and CDR2 as FQGNSA. The CDR3 sequence is CASGNYASTHQETQYF. Written as DNA, the CDR3 is TGTGCCAGCGGCAATTACGCCAGTACGCACCAAGAGACCCAGTACTTC. Complete variable domain (other parts from reference TRBV7-2 and TRBJ2-5): GAGVSQSPSNKVTEKGKDVELRCDPISGHTALYWYRQSLGQGLEFLIYFQGNSAPDKSGLPSDRFSAERTGGSVSTLTIQRTQQEDSAVYLCASGNYASTHQETQYFGPGTRLLVL.

The rearrangement links TRBV4-2 to TRBJ2-4; the D call may be TRBD1 or TRBD2 (6 bases each). V was trimmed by 6 bases and J by 0 bases, leaving 15 bases between them. The CDR3 has 16 residues. Germline V gene data show CDR1 as LGHNA and CDR2 as YNFKEQ. The CDR3 protein is CASSQRGALAKNIQYF. In DNA, the CDR3 is TGTGCCAGCAGTCAGAGGGGGGCGTTAGCCAAAAACATTCAGTACTTC.

The chain is built from TRBV9 and TRBJ2-5; TRBD2 agrees at 8 bases. Per the germline V gene, CDR1 is SGDLS and CDR2 is YYNGEE. Germline trimming cut 0 bases from V and 4 bases from J; bases unmatched to any gene: 11. The CDR3 extends over 17 amino acids. CDR3 protein: CASSVGASGLGRETQYF. CDR3 in DNA: TGTGCCAGCAGCGTAGGGGCTAGCGGGCTTGGAAGAGAGACCCAGTACTTC.

The chain is built from TRBV7-3 and TRBJ2-1; 13 bases are a match to TRBD2. The junction had 4 bases not matched to a gene; V was cut back by 4 bases and J by 4 bases. This CDR3 region has 16 residues. Germline V CDR1 and CDR2: SGHTA, FQGTGA. CDR3 sequence reads: CASSSRTSGSYNEQFF. As DNA, the CDR3 is TGTGCCAGCAGCTCTCGGACTAGCGGGAGTTACAATGAGCAGTTCTTC.

The chain carries TRBV4-1 and TRBJ2-1; 12 nucleotides agree with TRBD2. Germline CDR1 reads MGHRA; CDR2 reads YSYEKL. CDR3 size: 15 residues. Trimming at V came to 4 bases and at J to 9 bases, leaving 7 bases not matched to a gene. The CDR3 region is CASSRGLAGKGEQFF. Written as DNA, the CDR3 is TGCGCCAGCAGCCGCGGACTAGCGGGAAAGGGTGAGCAGTTCTTC.

The chain links TRBV7-8 to TRBJ1-2; no clear D gene. CDR1 SGHVS and CDR2 FQNEAQ come from the germline V gene. V dropped 1 base and J dropped 5 bases, with 8 bases sitting between them. The CDR3 covers 13 residues. CDR3 DNA: TGTGCCAGCAGCTTAGGAGGGCTGTATGGCTACACCTTC. It translates to CASSLGGLYGYTF.

This chain joins TRBV29-1 and TRBJ2-2; the match to TRBD1 covers 8 bases. V dropped 3 bases and J dropped 4; count of bases not matched to a gene: 7. There are 15 residues in the CDR3. CDR1 and CDR2 from the germline V gene are SQVTM and ANQGSEA. In DNA form, the CDR3 reads TGCAGCGTTGAGGGTCAGGGGGCTGGCACCGGGGAGCTGTTTTTT. It yields the protein CSVEGQGAGTGELFF.

The chain links TRBV18 to TRBJ2-1, with 11 bases matching TRBD2. Germline CDR1 reads KGHSH; CDR2 reads LQKENI. The CDR3 spans 15 residues. J gave up 9 bases and V 3 bases, and 7 bases lay outside the gene matches. CDR3 coding DNA: TGTGCCAGCTCACCTGAAACTAGCGGGAGTTTTGAGCAGTTCTTC. Translated, it gives CASSPETSGSFEQFF.

This rearrangement joins TRBV7-8 to TRBJ2-7, with 8 bases matching TRBD1. The junction had 10 bases not matched to a gene; V was cut back by 0 bases and J by 3 bases. CDR1 and CDR2 from the germline V gene are SGHVS and FQNEAQ. The CDR3 sequence is 17 residues long. The CDR3 loop is CASSLAASWTGFYEQYF. CDR3 DNA: TGTGCCAGCAGCTTAGCGGCCTCTTGGACAGGGTTCTACGAGCAGTACTTC.

This clone was observed a single time. The rearrangement uses TRBV6-5 and TRBJ1-2; D possibly corresponds to TRBD1 (5 bases). CDR1 is MNHEY and CDR2 is SVGAGI in the germline V gene. The CDR3 has 13 amino acids. Trimming shortened V by 2 bases and J by 8 bases, and 12 bases separated the two germline ends. The CDR3 nucleotides are TGTGCCAGCAGTTACACACCGGGGGGAGGCTACACCTTC. It translates to CASSYTPGGGYTF.

The gene calls are TRBV7-8 and TRBJ2-7; TRBD2 agrees at 7 bases. The ends lost 1 base at V and 7 bases at J; junction bases unmatched: 7. CDR3 size: 14 residues. CDR1 is SGHVS, CDR2 FQNEAQ, per germline. Here the CDR3 reads CASSLELAPYEQYF. The CDR3 coding sequence is TGTGCCAGCAGCTTAGAACTAGCGCCATATGAGCAGTACTTC.

The chain has TRBV2 and TRBJ2-2; D is perhaps TRBD2 (6 bases). V dropped 9 bases and J dropped 7 bases, with 21 bases sitting between them. CDR3 length: 15 residues. The germline CDR1 and CDR2 sequences are SNHLY and FYNNEI. The CDR3 sequence: CARITSCFVCGELFF. The CDR3 DNA reads as TGTGCCAGAATTACTAGCTGTTTCGTTTGCGGGGAGCTGTTTTTT.

J is TRBJ2-1 and V is TRBV4-1; TRBD2 aligns across 8 bases. This CDR3 contains 16 residues. From germline, CDR1 is MGHRA and CDR2 YSYEKL. The V and J ends lost 4 bases and 7 bases, in that order; junction bases with no gene match: 12. CDR3 in amino acids: CASSRGQAGVGNEQFF. The CDR3 DNA follows: TGCGCCAGCAGCCGGGGGCAAGCGGGAGTCGGGAATGAGCAGTTCTTC.

This chain links TRBV4-1 with TRBJ2-5, with 7 bases aligning to TRBD1. The germline gives CDR1 MGHRA, CDR2 YSYEKL. Trimming cost V 6 bases and J 1 base; bases outside gene matches: 11. CDR3 length equals 16 residues. CDR3 residues: CASRKQSGQSQETQYF. CDR3 nucleotides: TGCGCCAGCAGAAAGCAATCGGGACAGTCCCAAGAGACCCAGTACTTC.

V gene TRBV7-9 combines with J gene TRBJ2-3; D unresolved. The germline V and J ends were trimmed by 7 bases and 1 base, with 6 bases remaining between them. The CDR3 loop spans 12 amino acids. Germline V gene sequence: CDR1 SEHNR, CDR2 FQNEAQ (reference sequence). This chain's CDR3 is CASTRRTDTQYF. DNA of the CDR3: TGTGCCAGCACTCGCCGCACAGATACGCAGTATTTT.

The V call is TRBV19, the J call TRBJ1-4; D is uncertain. The CDR3 sequence is 12 residues long. CDR1 LNHDA and CDR2 SQIVND come from the germline V gene (reference sequence). With 0 bases removed from V and 12 bases from J, the gap between germline ends came to 8 bases. In DNA, the CDR3 is TGTGCCAGTAGTATAGACCGGACGCAACTGTTTTTT. Amino acid sequence: CASSIDRTQLFF.

The CDR3 bases are TGTGCCAGCAGCTTAGCGAGGCGAGACCGCACAGATACGCAGTATTTT. Encoded protein: CASSLARRDRTDTQYF. This chain uses TRBV7-6 with TRBJ2-3; the D is unclear. Trimming left V 0 bases short and J 1 base short, with 11 bases between. This CDR3 is 16 amino acids long. Germline CDR1 SGHVS, CDR2 FNYEAQ.

The chain links TRBV7-9 to TRBJ2-7; the D is unclear. The CDR3 is made up of 13 amino acids. The V gene's germline CDR1 is SEHNR and CDR2 FQNEAQ (reference sequence). V lost 2 bases, J lost 3 bases, and 8 bases lay in between. CDR3 nucleotide sequence: TGTGCCAGCAGCTTAATAGGCTACTACGAGCAGTACTTC. Protein product: CASSLIGYYEQYF.

The chain couples TRBV2 to TRBJ2-2, with 7 bases lining up with TRBD1. This CDR3 has 14 amino acids. Germline V gene lookup returns CDR1 SNHLY and CDR2 FYNNEI. Trimming cost V 7 bases and J 2 bases; bases outside gene matches: 4. The DNA for the CDR3 is TGTGCCAGCACAGGACAGGTTAACACCGGGGAGCTGTTTTTT. Residues: CASTGQVNTGELFF.

The chain combines TRBV7-3 with TRBJ2-1; D is ambiguous. The V gene's germline CDR1 is SGHTA and CDR2 FQGTGA. This CDR3 region has 17 residues. Trimming removed 5 bases from V and 6 bases from J, with 23 bases in between. The CDR3 here is CASSLFERRPKSNEQFF. DNA for the CDR3: TGTGCCAGCAGCCTCTTCGAGCGCCGGCCTAAAAGCAATGAGCAGTTCTTC.

The chain carries TRBV7-9 and TRBJ1-1, with a weak D call TRBD1 (6 bases). V lost 1 base and J 1 base, leaving 10 bases between the germline ends. Germline loops: CDR1 SEHNR, CDR2 FQNEAQ (reference sequence). The CDR3 totals 15 residues. CDR3 region: CASSLGGGANTEAFF. The CDR3 region has the DNA TGTGCCAGCAGCTTAGGCGGGGGCGCGAACACTGAAGCTTTCTTT.

The rearrangement uses TRBV6-1 and TRBJ2-3, with a weak D call TRBD2 (6 bases). Germline loops: CDR1 MNHNS, CDR2 SASEGT. The length of the CDR3 is 15 residues. Deletions cut 3 bases from V and 0 bases from J, with 10 bases between. The CDR3 sequence is CASSDAGTSTDTQYF. CDR3 bases: TGTGCCAGCAGTGATGCCGGGACTAGCACAGATACGCAGTATTTT.

This sequence joins TRBV19 and TRBJ2-6; perhaps TRBD2 as D (5 bases). This CDR3 comprises 17 residues. In germline, CDR1 is LNHDA, CDR2 SQIVND (reference sequence). V shed 6 bases and J shed 2 bases, with 17 bases lying between them. CDR3 region: CASRSRVMGAGANVLTF. DNA of the CDR3: TGTGCCAGTAGGTCTAGAGTGATGGGAGCTGGGGCCAACGTCCTGACTTTC.

This clone was counted a single time. The chain links TRBV19 to TRBJ2-1; no clear D gene. CDR3 length: 15 amino acids. V gave up 5 bases and J gave up 0 bases, with 11 bases separating them. From germline, CDR1 is LNHDA and CDR2 SQIVND (reference sequence). DNA for the CDR3: TGTGCCAGTAGTCGAGCCCAAAGCTCCTACAATGAGCAGTTCTTC. It specifies CASSRAQSSYNEQFF. The full variable domain, completed using reference TRBV19 and TRBJ2-1, is DGGITQSPKYLFRKEGQNVTLSCEQNLNHDAMYWYRQDPGQGLRLIYYSQIVNDFQKGDIAEGYSVSREKKESFPLTVTSAQKNPTAFYLCASSRAQSSYNEQFFGPGTRLTVL.

The gene calls are TRBV6-1 and TRBJ2-1; no reliable D call. The germline V gene has CDR1 MNHNS and CDR2 SASEGT. The CDR3 has 14 residues. Trimming pared 0 bases from V and 4 bases from J, leaving 7 bases between. CDR3 protein: CASSEAWIYNEQFF. The CDR3 DNA sequence: TGTGCCAGCAGTGAAGCCTGGATTTACAATGAGCAGTTCTTC.

J is TRBJ2-3 and V is TRBV4-2, with 9 positions matching TRBD2. Germline V gene lookup returns CDR1 LGHNA and CDR2 YNFKEQ. This CDR3 comprises 17 residues. With 5 bases clipped from V and 7 bases from J, the junction kept 16 bases outside the gene matches. The CDR3 loop is CASSANFRREGLHTQYF. The CDR3 region has the DNA TGTGCCAGCAGCGCTAACTTTAGGCGGGAGGGCCTACATACGCAGTATTTT.

The chain links TRBV9 to TRBJ1-2; D remains ambiguous. CDR3 length: 12 amino acids. The ends were cut back, 4 bases at V and 1 base at J, with 5 bases in the middle. Per the germline V gene, CDR1 is SGDLS and CDR2 is YYNGEE. The CDR3 loop reads CASSTVNYGYTF. The CDR3 nucleotides are TGTGCCAGCAGCACCGTTAACTATGGCTACACCTTC.

This clone came up a few times. The gene calls are TRBV5-8 and TRBJ2-7, with 9 bases fitting TRBD1. V lost 4 bases and J lost 1; bases outside the gene matches: 3. The length of the CDR3 is 14 residues. From germline, CDR1 is SGHTS and CDR2 YDEGEE. The CDR3 loop reads CASSLDRGSYEQYF. DNA of the CDR3: TGTGCCAGCAGCCTGGACAGGGGTTCCTACGAGCAGTACTTC.